This T cell receptor beta chain was found in a study of persistence of HIV-infected CD4 T cells. Findings of the study overall: Proviral oligoclonality tracked with TCR oligoclonality within the same sorted cells.

Sequencing used immunoSEQ version 4 in survey mode. Here immunoSEQ multiplex PCR was the method, and the copy in TCRdb shows in-frame clones only, minus some. The sample lists fewer than 35,000 clones, 82% occurring once. In the case of this clone: The antigen is not known.

Cells were stimulated with CMV-infected fibroblast lysates at approximately 10 ug/mL. CD40L/CD69 double-negative CD45RO-high memory CD4+ T cells were collected. Before stimulation, PBMCs underwent CD8+ T cell depletion. The junction had 7 bases not matched to a gene; V was cut back by 2 bases and J by 5 bases. Germline V lookup: CDR1 LGHNT, CDR2 FRNRAP. The CDR3 has 15 amino acids. The receptor's source is an adult woman with HIV who was CMV-seropositive. The chain links TRBV12-5 to TRBJ1-1; 8 bases are shared with TRBD1. This specimen was CD4+ T cells sorted from PBMCs after approximately 19-hour stimulation, taken from a patient who received antiretroviral therapy. The CDR3: CASGLHQGARTEAFF. The CDR3 DNA reads TGTGCTAGTGGTTTGCACCAGGGGGCGCGAACTGAAGCTTTCTTT.